The clone carrying this T cell receptor beta chain was observed a few times. Antigen unknown. Trimming removed 0 bases from V and 2 bases from J, with 12 bases in between. There are 15 residues in the CDR3. Germline lookup yields CDR1 SGHRS and CDR2 YFSETQ. This sample stems from a study of cytomegalovirus exposure and HLA in healthy donors. A multiplex PCR was run with 60 Vbeta primers and 13 Jbeta primers. The assay was immunoSEQ multiplex PCR, and TCRdb's table has in-frame clones only and misses some. Among some 170,000 clones listed, around 76% were seen once. Notes on the study in general: Per a prior analysis, the majority of TCR beta V segments were productive roughly 87% or roughly 30% of the time.

The chain is built from TRBV5-1 and TRBJ2-7; no clear D gene. The source material was PBMCs. The clonotype was recovered from a man aged 60 to 75 in good health and CMV-seronegative. Written as DNA, the CDR3 is TGCGCCAGCAGCTTGGATACAATCCAGGCCTACGAGCAGTACTTC. Protein sequence: CASSLDTIQAYEQYF.